The 29 T cell receptor beta chains given below trace back to one sample, sequenced in a study of cytomegalovirus exposure and HLA in healthy donors. Amplification used 60 Vbeta primers and 13 Jbeta primers. The method was immunoSEQ multiplex PCR; TCRdb's version includes in-frame clones alone and lacks a portion of them. The table shows some 170,000 clones, with about 80% occurring only once. The sequenced sample consisted of PBMCs. These receptors were collected from a man between 25 and 39 years old in good health and CMV-seronegative.

The V gene is TRBV5-1, the J gene TRBJ1-3; D uncertain. This CDR3 has 14 amino acids. V gave up 1 base and J gave up 1 base, with 6 bases separating them. The germline gives CDR1 SGHRS, CDR2 YFSETQ. The DNA of the CDR3 is TGCGCCAGCAGCTTGCAAATGTCTGGAAACACCATATATTTT. Its protein is CASSLQMSGNTIYF.

This chain links TRBV29-1 with TRBJ2-7, with 7 nucleotides matching TRBD1. CDR3 length: 12 residues. Trimming took 4 bases from V and 7 from J; bases not matched to a gene: 7. CDR1 is SQVTM, CDR2 ANQGSEA, per germline. Here the CDR3 DNA reads TGCAGCGTTGGACAGGGCAACCGGGAGCAGTACTTC. The encoded protein is CSVGQGNREQYF.

V and J are TRBV28 and TRBJ1-1; D uncertain. Germline V gene sequence: CDR1 MDHEN, CDR2 SYDVKM. This CDR3 has 14 amino acids. V was trimmed by 11 bases and J by 3 bases, leaving 19 bases between them. The CDR3 reads CAHDKGGRHTEAFF. CDR3 DNA: TGTGCCCATGACAAGGGAGGCCGCCACACTGAAGCTTTCTTT.

V gene TRBV19 combines with J gene TRBJ1-5, with TRBD1 as a possible D gene (6 bases). The CDR3 totals 15 residues. From germline, CDR1 is LNHDA and CDR2 SQIVND (reference sequence). V was trimmed by 6 bases and J by 2 bases, leaving 14 bases between them. The CDR3 sequence is CASRGGGTGNQPQHF. DNA of the CDR3: TGTGCCAGTAGAGGGGGGGGAACGGGCAATCAGCCCCAGCATTTT.

The chain uses TRBV4-1 and TRBJ2-1, with 7 positions matching TRBD2. Trimming cost V 1 base and J 3 bases; bases outside gene matches: 3. The CDR3 has 15 amino acids. Looked up from germline, CDR1 is MGHRA and CDR2 is YSYEKL. The CDR3 DNA sequence: TGCGCCAGCAGCCAAGCGGGAGGCTACTACAATGAGCAGTTCTTC. Translation gives CASSQAGGYYNEQFF.

V usage is TRBV5-4 and J usage is TRBJ1-3, with 10 bases aligning to TRBD1. This CDR3 has 15 amino acids. CDR1 and CDR2 from the germline V gene are SGHNT and YYREEE (reference sequence). The trim removed 4 bases at V and 3 bases at J, leaving 4 bases unmatched. The CDR3, as DNA: TGTGCCAGCAGCCCGGACAGGGGGAATGGAAACACCATATATTTT. It yields the protein CASSPDRGNGNTIYF.

The chain employs TRBV27 and TRBJ2-5; 9 nucleotides align to TRBD1. The J call may not be correct, given that the DNA end is closer to TRBJ2-7. Looked up from germline, CDR1 is MNHEY and CDR2 is SMNVEV (reference sequence). The CDR3 extends over 15 amino acids. The DNA for the CDR3 is TGTGCCAGCAGTTCTCCGGGACAGGGCTCCTACGAGCAGTACTTC. As protein: CASSSPGQGSYEQYF.

Worth noting for this clone: Germline and junction disagree at one end, which may indicate a read error. The V gene is TRBV6-1, the J gene TRBJ2-1, with D possibly TRBD2 on 5 matching bases. Germline V gene sequence: CDR1 MNHNS, CDR2 SASEGT. The CDR3 length is 15 residues. The CDR3 DNA reads as TGTGCCAGCAGGCCCCTCAGCGGACCCTACAATGGGCAGTTCTTC. The encoded protein is CASRPLSGPYNGQFF.

The chain combines TRBV19 with TRBJ2-1, with a possible D match to TRBD1 (6 bases). The germline CDR1 and CDR2 sequences are LNHDA and SQIVND (reference sequence). Deletions cut 7 bases from V and 0 bases from J, with 13 bases between. This CDR3 region has 15 residues. CDR3 amino acids: CASNPRGSSYNEQFF. CDR3 DNA: TGTGCCAGTAACCCCAGGGGAAGCTCCTACAATGAGCAGTTCTTC.

There are a few counts of this clone. The CDR3 DNA reads TGTGCCATCAGTGAGAGGGCAGGGTGGAATAGCAATCAGCCCCAGCATTTT. This translates into CAISERAGWNSNQPQHF. The chain is built from TRBV10-3 and TRBJ1-5, with D maybe TRBD1 (5 bases). This CDR3 has 17 residues. Germline V gene lookup returns CDR1 ENHRY and CDR2 SYGVKD. V was pared by 2 bases and J by 0 bases, with 14 bases between.

The chain employs TRBV4-1 and TRBJ1-1; TRBD1 aligns across 9 bases. Germline loops: CDR1 MGHRA, CDR2 YSYEKL. J lost 7 bases, V lost 0 bases, and 15 bases had no gene match. The CDR3 loop spans 18 amino acids. The chain's CDR3 is CASSQDTRRGQGLLEAFF. CDR3 nucleotide sequence: TGCGCCAGCAGCCAAGACACGAGGCGGGGACAGGGATTACTTGAAGCTTTCTTT.

This clone was detected once. The V and J genes are TRBV5-1 and TRBJ1-6; D not resolved. Trimming removed 0 bases at V and 0 bases at J, with 7 bases between. This CDR3 spans 16 amino acids. The V gene's germline CDR1 is SGHRS and CDR2 YFSETQ. The CDR3 region has the DNA TGCGCCAGCAGCTTGGTGGGGAGCTCCTATAATTCACCCCTCCACTTT. Amino acid sequence: CASSLVGSSYNSPLHF.

The rearrangement uses TRBV18 and TRBJ1-5; D ambiguous. Germline CDR1 reads KGHSH; CDR2 reads LQKENI. V was pared by 0 bases and J by 0 bases, with 3 bases between. The CDR3 extends over 14 amino acids. CDR3 nucleotides: TGTGCCAGCTCACCACCGGCTAGCAATCAGCCCCAGCATTTT. Amino acid sequence: CASSPPASNQPQHF.

The genes are TRBV27 and TRBJ2-7, with D unresolved. The CDR3 consists of 13 residues. Trimming left V 3 bases short and J 6 bases short, with 12 bases between. The germline V gene encodes CDR1 MNHEY and CDR2 SMNVEV (reference sequence). The CDR3 region is CASSFLRPGEQYF. The CDR3, as DNA: TGTGCCAGCAGTTTCCTCCGTCCCGGCGAGCAGTACTTC.

This chain uses TRBV6-1 with TRBJ2-1, with D tentatively TRBD1 (5 bases). This CDR3 region has 15 residues. Germline V gives CDR1 MNHNS, CDR2 SASEGT. The V end was cut by 3 bases, the J end by 4 bases, with 13 bases between. CDR3: CASSEQGSRYNEQFF. CDR3 sequence (DNA): TGTGCCAGCAGTGAGCAGGGATCACGATACAATGAGCAGTTCTTC.

The gene calls are TRBV7-2 and TRBJ2-7; 12 nucleotides agree with TRBD2. The CDR3 runs 16 residues. V gave up 4 bases and J gave up 6 bases; unmatched junction bases: 10. Germline CDR1 and CDR2: SGHTA and FQGNSA. The CDR3 DNA is TGTGCCAGCAGCTCCCGCTCTAGCGGGGGGGCGGGCGAGCAGTACTTC. Translating it yields CASSSRSSGGAGEQYF. The variable domain in full, with the rest retrieved from reference TRBV7-2 and TRBJ2-7, is GAGVSQSPSNKVTEKGKDVELRCDPISGHTALYWYRQSLGQGLEFLIYFQGNSAPDKSGLPSDRFSAERTGGSVSTLTIQRTQQEDSAVYLCASSSRSSGGAGEQYFGPGTRLTVT.

The CDR3 DNA sequence: TGTGCCAGCAGTGAACGTCTCCCGGGAACCTACAATGAGCAGTTCTTC. It is translated as CASSERLPGTYNEQFF. The V call is TRBV6-1, the J call TRBJ2-1; maybe TRBD2 (5 bases). Trimming took 2 bases from V and 2 from J, leaving 13 bases between them. The CDR3 length is 16 residues. Germline V gene data show CDR1 as MNHNS and CDR2 as SASEGT.

The chain couples TRBV30 to TRBJ1-1; 8 nucleotides agree with TRBD1. V gave up 6 bases and J gave up 6 bases; unmatched junction bases: 9. The CDR3 sequence is 13 residues long. Germline CDR1 GTSNPN, CDR2 SVGIG (reference sequence). This chain's CDR3 is CACDRGGGPEAFF. In nucleotides, the CDR3 is TGTGCCTGTGACAGGGGCGGGGGACCTGAAGCTTTCTTT.

The gene calls are TRBV7-9 and TRBJ1-3, with D hard to call. Per germline, CDR1 SEHNR and CDR2 FQNEAQ (reference sequence). The CDR3 contains 16 residues. Trimming cost V 6 bases and J 4 bases, with 19 bases left between them. The CDR3 loop is CASRLPREDVGNTIYF. The DNA of the CDR3 is TGTGCCAGCAGACTGCCTCGGGAAGATGTCGGAAACACCATATATTTT.

The J gene is TRBJ2-1, the V gene TRBV5-1; 12 nucleotides align to TRBD1. The CDR3 totals 17 residues. CDR1 SGHRS and CDR2 YFSETQ come from the germline V gene. Trimming removed 1 base from V and 12 bases from J; junction bases left unmatched: 14. CDR3 amino acids: CASSLRGQGALAGVQFF. CDR3 in DNA: TGCGCCAGCAGCTTGAGGGGACAGGGGGCGCTAGCGGGAGTGCAGTTCTTC.

V usage is TRBV4-2 and J usage is TRBJ2-3; tentatively, D is TRBD1 (6 bases). The V end was cut by 8 bases, the J end by 3 bases, with 21 bases between. CDR3 size: 16 residues. The V gene's germline CDR1 is LGHNA and CDR2 YNFKEQ. CDR3 sequence: CASGLLGRGRTDTQYF. Here the CDR3 DNA reads TGTGCCAGCGGACTTCTTGGCAGGGGCCGAACAGATACGCAGTATTTT.

The V and J genes are TRBV5-1 and TRBJ1-1; possible D gene TRBD1, 5 bases. This CDR3 is 14 amino acids long. The germline CDR1 and CDR2 sequences are SGHRS and YFSETQ. Trimming took off 7 bases at V and 3 bases at J, with 16 bases between the two ends. Here the CDR3 reads CASSQTQGYTEAFF. The CDR3 region has the DNA TGCGCCAGCTCGCAGACCCAGGGTTACACTGAAGCTTTCTTT.

This chain joins TRBV19 and TRBJ2-6, with 15 bases that match TRBD2. After removal of 7 bases from V and 6 bases from J, the junction contained 13 bases not matched to a gene. The germline CDR1 and CDR2 sequences are LNHDA and SQIVND (reference sequence). CDR3 length equals 19 residues. CDR3 residues: CASKPGLAGGPREANVLTF. The CDR3 DNA reads as TGTGCCAGTAAACCGGGACTAGCGGGGGGTCCAAGAGAGGCCAACGTCCTGACTTTC.

The CDR3 sequence: CASSPVRAGAPNDTQYF. The CDR3, as DNA: TGCGCCAGCAGCCCGGTAAGAGCGGGAGCCCCTAATGATACGCAGTATTTT. The chain has TRBV5-1 and TRBJ2-3; TRBD2 matches at 8 bases. CDR1 and CDR2 (germline): SGHRS, YFSETQ. After removal of 4 bases from V and 6 bases from J, the junction contained 16 bases not matched to a gene. The CDR3 runs 17 residues. Variable domain in full (rest from reference TRBV5-1 and TRBJ2-3): KAGVTQTPRYLIKTRGQQVTLSCSPISGHRSVSWYQQTPGQGLQFLFEYFSETQRNKGNFPGRFSGRQFSNSRSEMNVSTLELGDSALYLCASSPVRAGAPNDTQYFGPGTRLTVL.

The rearrangement joins TRBV7-7 to TRBJ2-1, with TRBD1 identical over 7 bases. The CDR3 loop spans 13 amino acids. The junction had 7 bases not matched to a gene; V was cut back by 5 bases and J by 9 bases. The germline V gene has CDR1 SSHAT and CDR2 FNYEAQ (reference sequence). CDR3 region: CASSTDRVGEQFF. The CDR3 DNA reads as TGTGCCAGCAGCACCGACAGGGTCGGTGAGCAGTTCTTC.

The J gene is TRBJ1-1, the V gene TRBV5-4; no definite D call. CDR1 SGHNT and CDR2 YYREEE come from the germline V gene (reference sequence). The CDR3 runs to 14 residues. V was pared by 0 bases and J by 6 bases, with 12 bases between. CDR3 coding DNA: TGTGCCAGCAGCTTGGACCCTCGTACGGCTGAAGCTTTCTTT. Amino acid sequence: CASSLDPRTAEAFF.

This clone occurred a few times. V is TRBV11-2 and J is TRBJ2-1; 8 bases match TRBD2. Germline V lookup: CDR1 SGHAT, CDR2 FQNNGV. The ends lost 3 bases at V and 0 bases at J; junction bases unmatched: 4. The CDR3 sequence is 16 residues long. Written as DNA, the CDR3 is TGTGCCAGCAGCTTTATGCGGGGGGCCTCCTACAATGAGCAGTTCTTC. Its translation is CASSFMRGASYNEQFF.

The rearrangement links TRBV5-1 to TRBJ2-5; 7 bases are a match to TRBD2. V shed 0 bases and J 1 base; nucleotides not matched to a gene: 3. In germline, CDR1 is SGHRS, CDR2 YFSETQ. This CDR3 is built from 15 residues. CDR3 bases: TGCGCCAGCAGCTTGGTTGCTAGCGGCCAAGAGACCCAGTACTTC. Residues: CASSLVASGQETQYF.

V and J are TRBV6-1 and TRBJ1-1; D is perhaps TRBD1 (6 bases). V dropped 7 bases and J dropped 7 bases, with 19 bases sitting between them. CDR1 and CDR2 (germline): MNHNS, SASEGT. This CDR3 region has 14 residues. The CDR3 loop reads CASTPSDRLREAFF. CDR3 nucleotides: TGTGCCAGCACCCCCTCAGACAGGCTACGTGAAGCTTTCTTT.